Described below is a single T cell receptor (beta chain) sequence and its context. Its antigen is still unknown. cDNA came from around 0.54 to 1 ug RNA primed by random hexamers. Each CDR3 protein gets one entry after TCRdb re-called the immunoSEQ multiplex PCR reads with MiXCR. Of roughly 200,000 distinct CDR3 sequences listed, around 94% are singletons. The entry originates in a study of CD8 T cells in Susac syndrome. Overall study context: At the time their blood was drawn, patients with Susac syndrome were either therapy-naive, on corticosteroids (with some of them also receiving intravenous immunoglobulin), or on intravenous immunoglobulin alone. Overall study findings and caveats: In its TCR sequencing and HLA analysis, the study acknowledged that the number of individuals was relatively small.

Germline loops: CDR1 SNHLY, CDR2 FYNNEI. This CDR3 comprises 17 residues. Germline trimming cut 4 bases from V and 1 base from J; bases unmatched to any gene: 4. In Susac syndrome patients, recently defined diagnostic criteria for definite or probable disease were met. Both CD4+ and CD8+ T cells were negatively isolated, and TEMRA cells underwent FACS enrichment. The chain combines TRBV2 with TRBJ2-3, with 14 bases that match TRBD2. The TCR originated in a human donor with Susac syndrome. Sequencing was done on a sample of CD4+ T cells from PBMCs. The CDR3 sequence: CASSAGTSGGGTDTQYF. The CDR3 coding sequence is TGTGCCAGCAGTGCCGGGACTAGCGGGGGAGGCACAGATACGCAGTATTTT.